This T cell receptor (beta chain) came from a study of beta chain features in type 1 diabetes. Sequencing targeted expressed TCRB transcripts, as all isolated RNA had been reverse transcribed. Only in-frame clones appear in the TCRdb table, and some are missing; sequencing was by immunoSEQ multiplex PCR. The sample includes around 340,000 clones, approximately 8% seen only once; the top ten take under 0.5%. The CDR3 totals 14 residues. Trimming removed 3 bases at V and 5 bases at J, with 13 bases between. Germline V gene lookup returns CDR1 MGHRA and CDR2 YSYEKL. The receptor comes from a woman under 30 in good health. The sequenced sample was central memory CD4+ T cells from blood. The V gene is TRBV4-1, the J gene TRBJ2-5; no clear D. CDR3 DNA: TGCGCCAGCAGCCAGGCGGATTTGGGGGAGACCCAGTACTTC. This encodes CASSQADLGETQYF.